Shown below are 15 T cell receptor beta chains from a single sample sequenced in a study of PD-L1 blockade in urothelial cancer. Libraries were prepared by immunoSEQ multiplex PCR; TCRdb keeps only in-frame clonotypes and omits some of them. Of fewer than 40,000 clones in the sample, 80% to 95% were seen once. Sequenced material: PBMCs, taken around atezolizumab (anti-PD-L1) treatment. The receptor set was obtained from a man aged 65-85 years with urothelial cancer.

The chain combines TRBV6-5 with TRBJ2-3; D not resolved. The CDR3 runs 14 residues. V gave up 6 bases and J gave up 4 bases, with 14 bases separating them. Germline V lookup: CDR1 MNHEY, CDR2 SVGAGI. This chain's CDR3 is CASRASPSSDTQYF. The CDR3 DNA is TGTGCCAGCAGAGCCTCACCTTCCTCAGATACGCAGTATTTT.

The chain uses TRBV5-1 and TRBJ2-1, with 7 positions matching TRBD1. The junction had 5 bases not matched to a gene; V was cut back by 1 base and J by 4 bases. Looked up from germline, CDR1 is SGHRS and CDR2 is YFSETQ. The CDR3 covers 15 residues. CDR3 coding DNA: TGCGCCAGCAGCTTGATATCGACAGGGTACAATGAGCAGTTCTTC. Its protein is CASSLISTGYNEQFF.

The chain carries TRBV7-9 and TRBJ2-7, with 7 bases matching TRBD1. V shed 3 bases and J 3 bases; nucleotides not matched to a gene: 5. The CDR3 loop spans 14 amino acids. Per germline, CDR1 SEHNR and CDR2 FQNEAQ (reference sequence). CDR3 sequence (DNA): TGTGCCAGCAGCTTTACAGGGGTGAGCTACGAGCAGTACTTC. It yields the protein CASSFTGVSYEQYF.

The chain is built from TRBV5-6 and TRBJ1-2, with TRBD1 matching 8 bases. Germline trimming cut 2 bases from V and 3 bases from J; bases unmatched to any gene: 6. The CDR3 runs 15 residues. Germline V gene sequence: CDR1 SGHDT, CDR2 YYEEEE. In DNA form, the CDR3 reads TGTGCCAGCAGCTTAAACAGGGGGTGGGACTATGGCTACACCTTC. This gives the protein CASSLNRGWDYGYTF. The full variable domain, in which reference TRBV5-6 and TRBJ1-2 provide the parts outside the CDR3, is DAGVTQSPTHLIKTRGQQVTLRCSPKSGHDTVSWYQQALGQGPQFIFQYYEEEERQRGNFPDRFSGHQFPNYSSELNVNALLLGDSALYLCASSLNRGWDYGYTFGSGTRLTVV.

This chain uses TRBV6-6 with TRBJ1-5; D is unresolved. The CDR3 runs to 14 residues. Germline V gene data show CDR1 as MNHNY and CDR2 as SVGAGI (reference sequence). V was pared by 6 bases and J by 7 bases, with 16 bases between. The CDR3 protein is CASSYDTVEQPQHF. Written as DNA, the CDR3 is TGTGCCAGCAGCTATGACACGGTGGAACAGCCCCAGCATTTT.

This clone was counted a single time. The sample contains more than one DNA sequence encoding this CDR3. This chain joins TRBV6-1 and TRBJ2-7, with 11 bases aligning to TRBD2. This CDR3 spans 15 amino acids. V shed 3 bases, J shed 4 bases, and the junction held 5 bases outside the gene matches. CDR1 MNHNS and CDR2 SASEGT come from the germline V gene. Here the CDR3 DNA reads TGTGCCAGCAGTGAGTTACTAGCGGGAGTGTACGAGCAGTACTTC. Translating gives CASSELLAGVYEQYF.

The rearrangement links TRBV15 to TRBJ1-3; D possibly corresponds to TRBD1 (5 bases). The V and J ends lost 0 bases and 4 bases respectively, with 13 bases between them. The CDR3 runs 16 residues. Germline V gene sequence: CDR1 LNHNV, CDR2 YYDKDF (reference sequence). This chain's CDR3 is CATSRDPAGSGNTIYF. The CDR3 coding sequence is TGTGCCACCAGCAGAGATCCCGCAGGGTCCGGAAACACCATATATTTT.

The V and J genes are TRBV6-1 and TRBJ2-6; 8 bases are a match to TRBD1. Germline loops: CDR1 MNHNS, CDR2 SASEGT. The length of the CDR3 is 17 residues. With V trimmed by 4 bases and J by 0 bases, 5 bases remained unmatched. Here the CDR3 reads CASSGQGSLSGANVLTF. CDR3 DNA: TGTGCCAGCAGTGGACAGGGGTCCCTCTCTGGGGCCAACGTCCTGACTTTC.

This sequence joins TRBV6-5 and TRBJ2-7, with 10 bases lining up with TRBD2. The CDR3 totals 15 residues. The germline gives CDR1 MNHEY, CDR2 SVGAGI. The J segment lost 3 bases and the V segment lost 5 bases, leaving 7 bases of the junction unmatched. CDR3 in amino acids: CASSHRIAGGYEQYF. CDR3 nucleotides: TGTGCCAGCAGTCATCGAATAGCGGGAGGCTACGAGCAGTACTTC.

The V and J genes are TRBV6-5 and TRBJ1-4, with D uncertain. Trimming removed 6 bases at V and 0 bases at J, with 11 bases between. Looked up from germline, CDR1 is MNHEY and CDR2 is SVGAGI. CDR3 length: 15 residues. CDR3 loop: CASSRGFATNEKLFF. The CDR3 DNA reads TGTGCCAGCAGCCGAGGATTTGCAACTAATGAAAAACTGTTTTTT.

The chain recombines TRBV5-1 with TRBJ2-5; D not resolved. Germline CDR1 reads SGHRS; CDR2 reads YFSETQ. V was clipped by 0 bases and J by 1 base, with 10 bases between them. There are 15 residues in the CDR3. CDR3: CASSLEPSPQETQYF. The CDR3 region has the DNA TGCGCCAGCAGCTTGGAACCCAGTCCCCAAGAGACCCAGTACTTC.

The chain joins TRBV28 to TRBJ2-5; TRBD1 agrees at 7 bases. Trimming took 8 bases from V and 2 from J; bases not matched to a gene: 8. The CDR3 consists of 14 residues. From germline, CDR1 is MDHEN and CDR2 SYDVKM. As DNA, the CDR3 is TGTGCCAGCGGGATTCGGGACAGACAAGAGACCCAGTACTTC. It specifies CASGIRDRQETQYF.

The chain links TRBV9 to TRBJ1-1; unclear D gene. CDR3 length equals 15 residues. Trimming shortened V by 0 bases and J by 2 bases, and 11 bases separated the two germline ends. Germline lookup yields CDR1 SGDLS and CDR2 YYNGEE. The CDR3 DNA reads TGTGCCAGCAGCGTAGAGGCCGTGACAAACACTGAAGCTTTCTTT. This translates into CASSVEAVTNTEAFF.

This clone was counted between two and nine times. V usage is TRBV5-6 and J usage is TRBJ2-3, with a possible D match to TRBD2 (6 bases). Trimming pared 0 bases from V and 1 base from J, leaving 15 bases between. Germline V gene sequence: CDR1 SGHDT, CDR2 YYEEEE. This CDR3 spans 17 amino acids. CDR3 amino acids: CASSLEFRELGTDTQYF. CDR3 nucleotide sequence: TGTGCCAGCAGCTTGGAATTTCGGGAGTTGGGCACAGATACGCAGTATTTT.

The V and J genes are TRBV6-1 and TRBJ2-3; 14 bases line up with TRBD2. The CDR3 contains 15 residues. Germline CDR1 reads MNHNS; CDR2 reads SASEGT. V shed 6 bases and J 3 bases; nucleotides not matched to a gene: 2. CDR3 region: CASSWTSGRTDTQYF. The CDR3 coding sequence is TGTGCCAGCAGCTGGACTAGCGGGAGGACAGATACGCAGTATTTT.